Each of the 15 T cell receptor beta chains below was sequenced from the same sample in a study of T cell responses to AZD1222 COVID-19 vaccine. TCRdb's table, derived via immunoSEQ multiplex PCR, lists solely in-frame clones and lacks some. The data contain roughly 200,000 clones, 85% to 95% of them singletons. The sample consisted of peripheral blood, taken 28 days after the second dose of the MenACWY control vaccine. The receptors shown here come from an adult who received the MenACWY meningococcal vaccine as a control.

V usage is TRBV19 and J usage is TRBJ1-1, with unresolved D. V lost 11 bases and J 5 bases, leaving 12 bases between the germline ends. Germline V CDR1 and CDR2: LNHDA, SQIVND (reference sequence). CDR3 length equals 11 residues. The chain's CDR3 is CASLGRTEAFF. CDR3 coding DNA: TGTGCCTCCCTCGGCAGGACTGAAGCTTTCTTT.

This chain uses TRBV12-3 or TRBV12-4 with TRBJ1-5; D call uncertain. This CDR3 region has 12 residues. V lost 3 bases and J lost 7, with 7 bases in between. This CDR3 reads CASSFESQPQHF. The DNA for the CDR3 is TGTGCCAGCAGTTTTGAGTCGCAGCCCCAGCATTTT.

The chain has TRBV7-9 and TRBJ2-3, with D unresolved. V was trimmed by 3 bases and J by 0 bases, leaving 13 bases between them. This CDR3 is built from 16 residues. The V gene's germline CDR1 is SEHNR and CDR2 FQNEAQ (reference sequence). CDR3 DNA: TGTGCCAGCAGCTTTGATCCGGGTCCTAGCACAGATACGCAGTATTTT. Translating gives CASSFDPGPSTDTQYF.

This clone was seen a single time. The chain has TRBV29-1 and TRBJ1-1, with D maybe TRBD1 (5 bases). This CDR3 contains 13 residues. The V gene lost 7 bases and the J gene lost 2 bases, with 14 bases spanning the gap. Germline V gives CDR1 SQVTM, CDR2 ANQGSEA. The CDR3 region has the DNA TGCAGCGGGAAGGATGGGGCAAACACTGAAGCTTTCTTT. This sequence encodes CSGKDGANTEAFF.

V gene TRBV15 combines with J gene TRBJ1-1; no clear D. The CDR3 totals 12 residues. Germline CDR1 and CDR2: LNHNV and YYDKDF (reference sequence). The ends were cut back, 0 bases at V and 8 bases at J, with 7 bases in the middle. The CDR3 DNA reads TGTGCCACCAGCAGAGATCGGTTCGAAGCTTTCTTT. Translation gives CATSRDRFEAFF.

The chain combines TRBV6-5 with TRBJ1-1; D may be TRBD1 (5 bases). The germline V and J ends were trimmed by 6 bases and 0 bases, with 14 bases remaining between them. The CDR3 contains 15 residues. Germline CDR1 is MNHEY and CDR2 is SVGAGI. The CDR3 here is CASRDMGRLNTEAFF. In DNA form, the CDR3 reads TGTGCCAGCAGAGATATGGGACGGCTGAACACTGAAGCTTTCTTT.

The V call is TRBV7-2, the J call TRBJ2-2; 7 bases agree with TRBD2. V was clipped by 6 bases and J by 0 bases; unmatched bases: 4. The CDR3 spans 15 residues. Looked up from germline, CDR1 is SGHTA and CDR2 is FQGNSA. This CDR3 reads CASSGGGTNTGELFF. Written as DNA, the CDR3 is TGTGCCAGCAGTGGCGGGGGTACGAACACCGGGGAGCTGTTTTTT.

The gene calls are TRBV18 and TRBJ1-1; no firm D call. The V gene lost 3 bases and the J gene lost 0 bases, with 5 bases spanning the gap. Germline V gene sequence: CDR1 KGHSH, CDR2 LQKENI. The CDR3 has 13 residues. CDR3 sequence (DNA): TGTGCCAGCTCACCGGATATGAACACTGAAGCTTTCTTT. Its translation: CASSPDMNTEAFF.

CDR3 DNA: TGTGCCAGCTCATTAGCGGAGTCCTACGAGCAGTACTTC. Its protein is CASSLAESYEQYF. This chain joins TRBV2 and TRBJ2-7; a weak D match, TRBD2 (6 bases). Looked up from germline, CDR1 is SNHLY and CDR2 is FYNNEI. The CDR3 spans 13 residues. The V and J ends lost 8 bases and 1 base respectively, with 12 bases between them.

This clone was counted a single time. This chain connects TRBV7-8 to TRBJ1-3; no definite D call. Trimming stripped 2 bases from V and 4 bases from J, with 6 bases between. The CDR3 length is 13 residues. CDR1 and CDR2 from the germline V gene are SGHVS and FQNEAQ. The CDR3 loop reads CASSLYGGNTIYF. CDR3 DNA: TGTGCCAGCAGCTTATATGGGGGAAACACCATATATTTT. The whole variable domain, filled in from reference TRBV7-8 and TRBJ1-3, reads GAGVSQSPRYKVAKRGQDVALRCDPISGHVSLFWYQQALGQGPEFLTYFQNEAQLDKSGLPSDRFFAERPEGSVSTLKIQRTQQEDSAVYLCASSLYGGNTIYFGEGSWLTVV.

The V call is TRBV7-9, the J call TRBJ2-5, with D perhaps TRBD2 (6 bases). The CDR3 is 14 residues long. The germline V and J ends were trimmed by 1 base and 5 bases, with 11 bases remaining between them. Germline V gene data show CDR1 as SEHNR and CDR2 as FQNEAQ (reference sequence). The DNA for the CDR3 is TGTGCCAGCAGCTTAGGGGCGGCGGGGGAGACCCAGTACTTC. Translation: CASSLGAAGETQYF.

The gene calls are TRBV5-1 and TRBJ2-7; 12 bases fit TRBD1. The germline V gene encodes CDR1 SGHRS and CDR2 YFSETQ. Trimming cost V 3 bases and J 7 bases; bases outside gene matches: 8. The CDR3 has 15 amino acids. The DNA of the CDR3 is TGCGCCAGCAGCTCCGGAGGGACAGGGGGCAGAGAGCAGTACTTC. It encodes CASSSGGTGGREQYF.

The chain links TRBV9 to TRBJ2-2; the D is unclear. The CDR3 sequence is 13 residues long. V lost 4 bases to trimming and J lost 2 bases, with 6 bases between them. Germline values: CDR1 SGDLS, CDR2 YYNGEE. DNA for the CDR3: TGTGCCAGCAGCATCCTAAACACCGGGGAGCTGTTTTTT. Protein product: CASSILNTGELFF.

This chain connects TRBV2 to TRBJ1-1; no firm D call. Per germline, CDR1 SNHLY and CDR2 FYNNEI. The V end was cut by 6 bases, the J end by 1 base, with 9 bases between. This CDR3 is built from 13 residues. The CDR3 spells CASRSRGNTEAFF. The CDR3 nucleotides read TGTGCCAGCAGGTCCCGGGGGAACACTGAAGCTTTCTTT.

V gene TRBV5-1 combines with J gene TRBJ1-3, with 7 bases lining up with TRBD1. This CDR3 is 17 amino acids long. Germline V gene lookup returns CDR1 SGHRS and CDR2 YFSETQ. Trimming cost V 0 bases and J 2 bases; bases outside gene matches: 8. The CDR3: CASSLGGNRGTGNTIYF. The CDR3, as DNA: TGCGCCAGCAGCTTGGGCGGCAACAGGGGCACTGGAAACACCATATATTTT.